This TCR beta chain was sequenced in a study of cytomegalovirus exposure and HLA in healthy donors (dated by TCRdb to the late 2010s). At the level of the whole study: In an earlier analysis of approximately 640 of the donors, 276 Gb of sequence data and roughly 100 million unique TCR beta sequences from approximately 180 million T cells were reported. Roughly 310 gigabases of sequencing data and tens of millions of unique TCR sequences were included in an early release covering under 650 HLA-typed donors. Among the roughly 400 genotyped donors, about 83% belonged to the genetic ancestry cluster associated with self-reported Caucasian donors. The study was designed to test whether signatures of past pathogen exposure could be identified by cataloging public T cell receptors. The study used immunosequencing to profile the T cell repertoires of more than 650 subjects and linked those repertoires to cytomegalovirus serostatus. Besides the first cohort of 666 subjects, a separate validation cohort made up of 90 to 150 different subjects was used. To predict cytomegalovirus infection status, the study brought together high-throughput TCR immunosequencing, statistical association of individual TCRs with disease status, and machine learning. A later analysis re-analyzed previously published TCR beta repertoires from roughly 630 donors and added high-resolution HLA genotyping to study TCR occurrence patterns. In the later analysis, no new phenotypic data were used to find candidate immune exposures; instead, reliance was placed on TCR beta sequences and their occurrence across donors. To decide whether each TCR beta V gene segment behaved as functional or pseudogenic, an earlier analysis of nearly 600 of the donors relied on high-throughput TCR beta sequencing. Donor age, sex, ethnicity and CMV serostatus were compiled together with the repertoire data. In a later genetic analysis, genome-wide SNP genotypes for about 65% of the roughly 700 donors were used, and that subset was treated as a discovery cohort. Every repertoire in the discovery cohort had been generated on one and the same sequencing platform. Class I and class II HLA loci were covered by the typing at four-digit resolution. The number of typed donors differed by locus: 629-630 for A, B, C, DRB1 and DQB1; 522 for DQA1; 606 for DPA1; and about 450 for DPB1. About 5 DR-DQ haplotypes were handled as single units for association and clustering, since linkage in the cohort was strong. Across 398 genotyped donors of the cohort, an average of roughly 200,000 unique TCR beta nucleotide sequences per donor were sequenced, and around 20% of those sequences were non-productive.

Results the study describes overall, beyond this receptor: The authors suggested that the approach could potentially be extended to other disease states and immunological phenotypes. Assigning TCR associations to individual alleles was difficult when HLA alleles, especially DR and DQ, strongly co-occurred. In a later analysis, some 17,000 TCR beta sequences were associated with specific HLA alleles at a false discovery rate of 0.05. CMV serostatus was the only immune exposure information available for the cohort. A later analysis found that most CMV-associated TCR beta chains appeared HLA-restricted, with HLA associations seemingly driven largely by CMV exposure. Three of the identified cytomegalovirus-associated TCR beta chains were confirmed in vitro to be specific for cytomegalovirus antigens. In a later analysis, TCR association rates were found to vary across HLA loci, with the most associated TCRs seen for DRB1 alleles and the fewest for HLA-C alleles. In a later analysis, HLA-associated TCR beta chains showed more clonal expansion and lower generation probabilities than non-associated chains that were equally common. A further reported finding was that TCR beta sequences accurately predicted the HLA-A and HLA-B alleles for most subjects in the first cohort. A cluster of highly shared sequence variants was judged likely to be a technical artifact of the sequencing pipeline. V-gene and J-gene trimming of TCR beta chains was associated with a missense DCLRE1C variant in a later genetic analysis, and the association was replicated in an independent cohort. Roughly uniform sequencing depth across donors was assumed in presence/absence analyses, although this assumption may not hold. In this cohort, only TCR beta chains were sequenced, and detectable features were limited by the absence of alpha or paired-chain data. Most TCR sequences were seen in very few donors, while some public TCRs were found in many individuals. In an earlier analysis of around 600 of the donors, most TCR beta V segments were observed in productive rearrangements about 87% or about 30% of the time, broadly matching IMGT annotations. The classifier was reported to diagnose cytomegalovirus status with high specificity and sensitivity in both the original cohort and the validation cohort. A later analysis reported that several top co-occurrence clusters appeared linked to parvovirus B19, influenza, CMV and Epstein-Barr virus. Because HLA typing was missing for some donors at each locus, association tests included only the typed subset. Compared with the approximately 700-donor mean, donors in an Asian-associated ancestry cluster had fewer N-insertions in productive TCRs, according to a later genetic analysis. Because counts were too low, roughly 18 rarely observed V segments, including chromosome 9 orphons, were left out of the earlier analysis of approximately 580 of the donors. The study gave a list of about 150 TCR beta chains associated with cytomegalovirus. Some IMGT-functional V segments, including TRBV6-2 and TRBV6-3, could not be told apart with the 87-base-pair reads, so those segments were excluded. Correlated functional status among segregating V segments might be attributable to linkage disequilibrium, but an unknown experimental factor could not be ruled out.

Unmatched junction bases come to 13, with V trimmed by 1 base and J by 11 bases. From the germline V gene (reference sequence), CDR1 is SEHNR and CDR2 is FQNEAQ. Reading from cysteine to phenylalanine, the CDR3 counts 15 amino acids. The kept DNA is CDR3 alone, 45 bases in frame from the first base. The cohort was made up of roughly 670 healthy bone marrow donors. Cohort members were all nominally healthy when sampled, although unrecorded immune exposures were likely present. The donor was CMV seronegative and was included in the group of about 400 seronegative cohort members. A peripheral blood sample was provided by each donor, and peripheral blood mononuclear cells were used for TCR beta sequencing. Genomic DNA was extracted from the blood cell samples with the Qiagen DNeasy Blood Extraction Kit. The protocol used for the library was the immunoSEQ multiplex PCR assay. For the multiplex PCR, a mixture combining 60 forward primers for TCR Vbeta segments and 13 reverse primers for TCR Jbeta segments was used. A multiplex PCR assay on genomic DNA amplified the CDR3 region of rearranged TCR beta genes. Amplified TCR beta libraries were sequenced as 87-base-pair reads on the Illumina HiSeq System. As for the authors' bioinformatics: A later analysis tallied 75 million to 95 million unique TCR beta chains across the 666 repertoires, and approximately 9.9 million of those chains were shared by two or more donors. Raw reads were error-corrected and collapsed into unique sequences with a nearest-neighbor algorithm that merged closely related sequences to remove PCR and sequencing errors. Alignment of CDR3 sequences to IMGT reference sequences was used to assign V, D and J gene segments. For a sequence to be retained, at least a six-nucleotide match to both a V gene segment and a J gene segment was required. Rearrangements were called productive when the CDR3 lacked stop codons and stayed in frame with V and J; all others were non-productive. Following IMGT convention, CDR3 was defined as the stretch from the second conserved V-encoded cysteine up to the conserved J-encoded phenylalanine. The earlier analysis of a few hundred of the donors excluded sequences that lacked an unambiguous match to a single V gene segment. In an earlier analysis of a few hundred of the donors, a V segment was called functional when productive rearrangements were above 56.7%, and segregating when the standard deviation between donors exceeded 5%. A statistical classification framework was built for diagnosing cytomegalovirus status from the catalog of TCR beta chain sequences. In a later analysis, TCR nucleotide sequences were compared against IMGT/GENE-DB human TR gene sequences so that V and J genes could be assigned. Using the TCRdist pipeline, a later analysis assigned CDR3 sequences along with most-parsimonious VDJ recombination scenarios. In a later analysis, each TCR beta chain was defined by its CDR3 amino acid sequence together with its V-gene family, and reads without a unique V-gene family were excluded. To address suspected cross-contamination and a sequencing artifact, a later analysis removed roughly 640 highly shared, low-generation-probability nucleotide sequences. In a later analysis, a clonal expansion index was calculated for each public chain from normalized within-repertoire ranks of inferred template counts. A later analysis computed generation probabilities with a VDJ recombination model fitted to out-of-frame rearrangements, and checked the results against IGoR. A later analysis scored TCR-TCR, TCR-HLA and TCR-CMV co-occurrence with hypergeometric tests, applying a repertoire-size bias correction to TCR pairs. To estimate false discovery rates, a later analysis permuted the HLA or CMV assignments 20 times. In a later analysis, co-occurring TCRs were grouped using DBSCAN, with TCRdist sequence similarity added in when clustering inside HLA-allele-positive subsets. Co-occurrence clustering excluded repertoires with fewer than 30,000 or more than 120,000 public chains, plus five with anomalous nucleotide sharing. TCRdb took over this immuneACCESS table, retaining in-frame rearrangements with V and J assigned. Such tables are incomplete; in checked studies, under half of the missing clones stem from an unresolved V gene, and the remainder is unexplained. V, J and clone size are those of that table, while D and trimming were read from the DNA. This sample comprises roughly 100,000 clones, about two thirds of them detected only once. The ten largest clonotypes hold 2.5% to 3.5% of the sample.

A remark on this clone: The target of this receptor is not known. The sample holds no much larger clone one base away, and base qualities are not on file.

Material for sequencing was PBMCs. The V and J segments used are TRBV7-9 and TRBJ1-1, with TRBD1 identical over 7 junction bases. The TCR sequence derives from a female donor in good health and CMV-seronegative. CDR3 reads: CASSLEDRRKSAAFF. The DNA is TGTGCCAGCAGCTTAGAGGACAGGCGAAAAAGTGCGGCTTTCTTT.